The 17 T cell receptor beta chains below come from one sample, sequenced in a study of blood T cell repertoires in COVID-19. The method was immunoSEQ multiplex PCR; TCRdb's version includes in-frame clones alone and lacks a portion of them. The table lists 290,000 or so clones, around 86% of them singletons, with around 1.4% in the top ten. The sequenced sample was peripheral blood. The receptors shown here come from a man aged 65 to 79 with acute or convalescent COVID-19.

CDR3 protein: CSVVPSGSTYEQYF. The CDR3 DNA sequence: TGCAGCGTTGTTCCTAGCGGGAGCACCTACGAGCAGTACTTC. The chain uses TRBV29-1 and TRBJ2-7; 10 bases agree with TRBD2. The CDR3 has 14 amino acids. Germline V gene data show CDR1 as SQVTM and CDR2 as ANQGSEA. Trimming cost V 4 bases and J 2 bases; bases outside gene matches: 5.

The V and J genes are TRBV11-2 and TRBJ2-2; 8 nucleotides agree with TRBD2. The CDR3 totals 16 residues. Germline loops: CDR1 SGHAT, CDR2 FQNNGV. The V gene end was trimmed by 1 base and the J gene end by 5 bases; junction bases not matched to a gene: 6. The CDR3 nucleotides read TGTGCCAGCAGCTTAGGCGGGGGGCGCCGGACCGGGGAGCTGTTTTTT. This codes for CASSLGGGRRTGELFF.

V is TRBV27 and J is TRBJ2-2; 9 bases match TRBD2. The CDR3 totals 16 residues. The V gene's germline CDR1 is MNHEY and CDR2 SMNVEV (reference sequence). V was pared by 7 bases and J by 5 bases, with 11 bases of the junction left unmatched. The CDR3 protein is CASTPSGDRLTGELFF. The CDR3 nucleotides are TGTGCCAGCACCCCTAGCGGGGACAGACTGACCGGGGAGCTGTTTTTT.

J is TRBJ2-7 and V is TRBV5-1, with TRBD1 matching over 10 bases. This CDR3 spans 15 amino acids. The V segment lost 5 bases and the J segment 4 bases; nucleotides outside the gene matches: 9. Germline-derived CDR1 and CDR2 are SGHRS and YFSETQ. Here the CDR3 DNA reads TGCGCCAGCAGATCTGGGACAGGGGAATCGTACGAGCAGTACTTC. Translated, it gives CASRSGTGESYEQYF.

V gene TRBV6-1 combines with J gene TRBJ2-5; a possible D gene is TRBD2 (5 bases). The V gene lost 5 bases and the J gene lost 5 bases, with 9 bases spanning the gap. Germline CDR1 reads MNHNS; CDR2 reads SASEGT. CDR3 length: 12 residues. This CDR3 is CASSYGGETQYF. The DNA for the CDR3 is TGTGCCAGCAGTTATGGAGGTGAGACCCAGTACTTC.

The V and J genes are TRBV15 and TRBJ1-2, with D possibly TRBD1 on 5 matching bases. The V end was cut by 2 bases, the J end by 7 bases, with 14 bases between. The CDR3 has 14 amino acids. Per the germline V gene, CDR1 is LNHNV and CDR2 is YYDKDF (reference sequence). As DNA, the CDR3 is TGTGCCACCAGCAGAAAAACAGGACGCGTTGGCTACACCTTC. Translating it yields CATSRKTGRVGYTF.

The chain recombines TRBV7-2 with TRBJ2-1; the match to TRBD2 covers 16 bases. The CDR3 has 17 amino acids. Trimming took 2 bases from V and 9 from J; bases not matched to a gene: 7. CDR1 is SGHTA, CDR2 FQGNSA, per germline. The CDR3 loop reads CASSLTGTSGRAFEQFF. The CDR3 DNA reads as TGTGCCAGCAGCTTAACCGGGACTAGCGGGAGGGCTTTTGAGCAGTTCTTC.

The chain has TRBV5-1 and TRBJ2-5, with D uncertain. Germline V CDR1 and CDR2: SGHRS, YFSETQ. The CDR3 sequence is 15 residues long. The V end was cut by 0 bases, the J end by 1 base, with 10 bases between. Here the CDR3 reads CASSLGHSIQETQYF. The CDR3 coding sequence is TGCGCCAGCAGCTTGGGACATTCTATCCAAGAGACCCAGTACTTC.

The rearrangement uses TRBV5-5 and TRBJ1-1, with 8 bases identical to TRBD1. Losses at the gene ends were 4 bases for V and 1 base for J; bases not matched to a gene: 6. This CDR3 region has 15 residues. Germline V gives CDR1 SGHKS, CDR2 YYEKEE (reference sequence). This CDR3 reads CASSPRTGQNTEAFF. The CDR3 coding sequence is TGTGCCAGCAGCCCGAGGACAGGGCAGAACACTGAAGCTTTCTTT.

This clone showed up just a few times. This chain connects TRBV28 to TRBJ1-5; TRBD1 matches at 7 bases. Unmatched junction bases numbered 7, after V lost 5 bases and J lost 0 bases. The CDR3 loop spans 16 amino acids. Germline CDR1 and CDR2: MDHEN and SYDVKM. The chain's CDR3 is CASSELGQDSNQPQHF. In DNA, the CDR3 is TGTGCCAGCAGTGAACTCGGACAGGATAGCAATCAGCCCCAGCATTTT.

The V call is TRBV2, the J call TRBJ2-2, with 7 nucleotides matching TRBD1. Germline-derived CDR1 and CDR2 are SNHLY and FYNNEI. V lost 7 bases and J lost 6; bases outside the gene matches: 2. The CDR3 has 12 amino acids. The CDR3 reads CASTTGAGELFF. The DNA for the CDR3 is TGTGCCAGCACTACAGGGGCCGGGGAGCTGTTTTTT. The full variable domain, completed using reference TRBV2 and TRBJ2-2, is EPEVTQTPSHQVTQMGQEVILRCVPISNHLYFYWYRQILGQKVEFLVSFYNNEISEKSEIFDDQFSVERPDGSNFTLKIRSTKLEDSAMYFCASTTGAGELFFGEGSRLTVL.

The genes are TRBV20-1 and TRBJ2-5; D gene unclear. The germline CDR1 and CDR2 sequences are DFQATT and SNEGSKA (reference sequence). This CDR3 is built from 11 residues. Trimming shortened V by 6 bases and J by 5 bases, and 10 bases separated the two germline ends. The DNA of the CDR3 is TGCAGTGCCACATACATGGAGACCCAGTACTTC. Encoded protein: CSATYMETQYF.

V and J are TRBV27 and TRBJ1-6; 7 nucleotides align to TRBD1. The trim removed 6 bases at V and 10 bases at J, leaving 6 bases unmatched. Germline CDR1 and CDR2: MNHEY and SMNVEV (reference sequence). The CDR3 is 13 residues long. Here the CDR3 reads CASRTGRRSPLHF. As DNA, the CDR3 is TGTGCCAGCAGGACAGGGAGGCGGTCACCCCTCCACTTT.

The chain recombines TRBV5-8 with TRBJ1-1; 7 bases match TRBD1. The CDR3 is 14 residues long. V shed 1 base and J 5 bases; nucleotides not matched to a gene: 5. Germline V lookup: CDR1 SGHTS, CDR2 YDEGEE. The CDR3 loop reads CASSLNRGRTEAFF. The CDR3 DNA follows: TGTGCCAGCAGCTTGAACAGGGGAAGGACTGAAGCTTTCTTT.

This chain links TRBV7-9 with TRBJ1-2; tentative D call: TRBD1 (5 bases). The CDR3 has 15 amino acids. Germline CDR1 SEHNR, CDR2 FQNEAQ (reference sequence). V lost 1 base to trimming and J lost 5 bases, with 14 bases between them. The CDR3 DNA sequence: TGTGCCAGCAGCTTAGGAGCAGGGTTGGAGTATGGCTACACCTTC. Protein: CASSLGAGLEYGYTF.

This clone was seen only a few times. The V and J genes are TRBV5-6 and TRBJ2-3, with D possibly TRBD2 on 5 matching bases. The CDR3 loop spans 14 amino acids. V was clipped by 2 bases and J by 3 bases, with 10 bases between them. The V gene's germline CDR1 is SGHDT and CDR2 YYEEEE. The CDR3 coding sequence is TGTGCCAGCAGCTTACCCGGGGTAACAGATACGCAGTATTTT. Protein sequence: CASSLPGVTDTQYF.

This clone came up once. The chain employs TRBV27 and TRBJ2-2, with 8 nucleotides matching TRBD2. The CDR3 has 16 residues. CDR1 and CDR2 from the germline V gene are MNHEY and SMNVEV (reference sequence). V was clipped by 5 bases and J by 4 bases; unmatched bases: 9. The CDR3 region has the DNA TGTGCCAGCAGTCCACAGATTCGGGGGGGCACCGGGGAGCTGTTTTTT. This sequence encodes CASSPQIRGGTGELFF.